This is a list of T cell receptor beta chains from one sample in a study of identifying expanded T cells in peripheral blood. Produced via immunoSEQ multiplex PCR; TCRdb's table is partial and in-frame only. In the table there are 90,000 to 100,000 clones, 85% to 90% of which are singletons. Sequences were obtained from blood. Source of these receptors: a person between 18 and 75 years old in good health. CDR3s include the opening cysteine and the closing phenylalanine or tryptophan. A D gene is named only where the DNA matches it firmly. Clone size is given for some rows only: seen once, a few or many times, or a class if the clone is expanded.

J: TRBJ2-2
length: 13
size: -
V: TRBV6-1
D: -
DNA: TGTGCCAGCAGTAAAGGAGGCGTTGGGGAGCTGTTTTTT
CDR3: CASSKGGVGELFF

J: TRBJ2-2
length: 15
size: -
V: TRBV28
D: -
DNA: TGTGCCAGCAGTCCGGGGATCGCGCACACCGGGGAGCTGTTTTTT
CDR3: CASSPGIAHTGELFF

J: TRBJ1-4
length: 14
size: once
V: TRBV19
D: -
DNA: TGTGCCAGTAGTAGTGGCAGTCTGAATGAAAAACTGTTTTTT
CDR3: CASSSGSLNEKLFF

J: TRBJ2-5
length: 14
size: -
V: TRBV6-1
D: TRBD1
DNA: TGTGCCAGCAGTGAATGGACAGGTGTAGAGACCCAGTACTTC
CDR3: CASSEWTGVETQYF

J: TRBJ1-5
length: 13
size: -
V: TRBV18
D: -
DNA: TGTGCCAGCTCGAACGACGTAAATCAGCCCCAGCATTTT
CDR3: CASSNDVNQPQHF

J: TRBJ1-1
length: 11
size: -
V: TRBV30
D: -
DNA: TGTGCCTGGAACAGAAACACTGAAGCTTTCTTT
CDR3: CAWNRNTEAFF

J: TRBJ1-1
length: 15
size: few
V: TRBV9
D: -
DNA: TGTGCCAGCAGCGCCCAAGCAGGGGTCAGGGCTGAAGCTTTCTTT
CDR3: CASSAQAGVRAEAFF

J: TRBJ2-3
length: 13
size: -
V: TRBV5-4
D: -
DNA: TGTGCCAGCAGACTATCTAGGGCAGATACGCAGTATTTT
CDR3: CASRLSRADTQYF

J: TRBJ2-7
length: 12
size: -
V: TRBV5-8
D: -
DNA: TGTGCCAGCAGCTTGCATCCCTACGAGCAGTACTTC
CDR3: CASSLHPYEQYF

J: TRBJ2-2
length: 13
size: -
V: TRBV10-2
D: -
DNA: TGCGCCAGCAGTGAGTCAGAGACCGGGGAGCTGTTTTTT
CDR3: CASSESETGELFF

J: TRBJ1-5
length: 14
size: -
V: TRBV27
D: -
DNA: TGTGCCAGCAGTTTAAGAGGGGAGCATCAGCCCCAGCATTTT
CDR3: CASSLRGEHQPQHF

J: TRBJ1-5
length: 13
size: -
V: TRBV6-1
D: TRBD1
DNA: TGTGCCAGCAGGGACAGGGTTCGTCAGCCCCAGCATTTT
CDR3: CASRDRVRQPQHF

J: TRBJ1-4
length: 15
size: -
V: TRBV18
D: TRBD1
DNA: TGTGCCAGCTCACCGGGACAGGGGACGAATGAAAAACTGTTTTTT
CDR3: CASSPGQGTNEKLFF

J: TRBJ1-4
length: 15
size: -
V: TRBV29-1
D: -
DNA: TGCAGCGTCCCCTCACCTCATAAAAGTAATGAAAAACTGTTTTTT
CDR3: CSVPSPHKSNEKLFF

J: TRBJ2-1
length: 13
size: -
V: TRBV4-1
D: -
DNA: TGCGCCAGCAGCCAAGGCGTTACCAATGAGCAGTTCTTC
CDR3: CASSQGVTNEQFF

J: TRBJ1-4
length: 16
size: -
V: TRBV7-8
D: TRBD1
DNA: TGTGCCAGCAGCTTAGCGGGGACAGGGGTTGGTGAAAAACTGTTTTTT
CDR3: CASSLAGTGVGEKLFF

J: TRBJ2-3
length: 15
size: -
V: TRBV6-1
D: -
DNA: TGTGCCAGCAGTGCCCAAGGGGGGCCGGGAGATACGCAGTATTTT
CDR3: CASSAQGGPGDTQYF

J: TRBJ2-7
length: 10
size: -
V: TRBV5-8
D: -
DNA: TGTGCCAGCAGCTTAAACGAGCAGTACTTC
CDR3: CASSLNEQYF

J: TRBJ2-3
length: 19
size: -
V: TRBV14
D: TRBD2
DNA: TGTGCCAGCAGCCATCACGGACTAGCGGGGCCAATCTTCTCCTATACGCAGTATTTT
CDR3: CASSHHGLAGPIFSYTQYF

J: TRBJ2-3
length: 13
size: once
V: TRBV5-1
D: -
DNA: TGCGCCAGCAGCTATGGATCACAACCACCCTGGTATTTT
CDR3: CASSYGSQPPWYF

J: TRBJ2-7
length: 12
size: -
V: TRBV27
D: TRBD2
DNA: TGTGCCAGCAGGGCGGGAGTCTACGAGCAGTACTTC
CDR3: CASRAGVYEQYF

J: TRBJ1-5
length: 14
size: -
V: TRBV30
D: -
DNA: TGTGCCTGGAGTGTGAACAGTTGGGGTTCCCCCCAGCATTTT
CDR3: CAWSVNSWGSPQHF

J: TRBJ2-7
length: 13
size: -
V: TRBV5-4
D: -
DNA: TGTGCCAGCAGCAGGGTACAGCACAACGAGCAGTACTTC
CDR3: CASSRVQHNEQYF

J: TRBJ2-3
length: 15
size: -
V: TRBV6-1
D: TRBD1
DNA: TGTGCCAGCACCAGACCGGGACAGGGGACAGATACGCAGTATTTT
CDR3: CASTRPGQGTDTQYF

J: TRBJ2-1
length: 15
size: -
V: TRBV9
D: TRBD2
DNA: TGTGCCAGCAGCCGCGGACTAGCGGGGGTTCCTGAGCAGTTCTTC
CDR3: CASSRGLAGVPEQFF

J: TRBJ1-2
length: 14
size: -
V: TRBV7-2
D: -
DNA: TGTGCCAGCAGCTTACGTCTGGACAACTATGGCTACACCTTC
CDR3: CASSLRLDNYGYTF

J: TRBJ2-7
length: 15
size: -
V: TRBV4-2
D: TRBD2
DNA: TGTGCCAGCAGCCCCCTAGCGGGAGGTTCCGACGAGCAGTACTTC
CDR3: CASSPLAGGSDEQYF

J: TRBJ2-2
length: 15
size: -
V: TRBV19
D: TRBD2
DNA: TGTGCCAGTATCACAGGGACTAGTAGTGACGGGGAGCTGTTTTTT
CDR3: CASITGTSSDGELFF

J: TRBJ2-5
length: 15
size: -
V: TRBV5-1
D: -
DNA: TGCGCCAGCAGCTTGGCCGGGACGCTGGGGGAGACCCAGTACTTC
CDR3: CASSLAGTLGETQYF

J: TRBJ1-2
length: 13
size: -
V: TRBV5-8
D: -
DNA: TGTGCCAGCAGCTTAGAAGGGGACTATGGCTACACCTTC
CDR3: CASSLEGDYGYTF

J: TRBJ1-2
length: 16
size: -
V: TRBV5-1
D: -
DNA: TGCGCCAGCAGCTTGGAGGCTCCGGTAGTGAACTATGGCTACACCTTC
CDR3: CASSLEAPVVNYGYTF

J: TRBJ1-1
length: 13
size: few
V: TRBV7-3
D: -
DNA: TGTGCCAGCAGCTTATCAGGGAACACTGAAGCTTTCTTT
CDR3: CASSLSGNTEAFF

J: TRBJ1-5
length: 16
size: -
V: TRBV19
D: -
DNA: TGTGCCAGTAGTATTCCAGGGAGGGTGAGCAATCAGCCCCAGCATTTT
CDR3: CASSIPGRVSNQPQHF

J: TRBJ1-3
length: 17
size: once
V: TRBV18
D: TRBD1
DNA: TGTGCCAGCTCACCACTCCCGGGACAGGGGTCTGGAAACACCATATATTTT
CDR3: CASSPLPGQGSGNTIYF

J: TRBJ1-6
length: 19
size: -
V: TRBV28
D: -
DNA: TGTGCCAGCAGTTTACCCTCGGCAGGGGATATTTTCTCGAATTCACCCCTCCACTTT
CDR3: CASSLPSAGDIFSNSPLHF

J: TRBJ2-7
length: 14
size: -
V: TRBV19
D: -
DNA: TGTGCCAGTAGTATAGGAGAAGGGGAAAGCAAGCAGTACTTC
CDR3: CASSIGEGESKQYF

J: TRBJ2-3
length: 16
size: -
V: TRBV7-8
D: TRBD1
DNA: TGTGCCAGCAGTTCAAGACAGGGGGGAAGCACAGATACGCAGTATTTT
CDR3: CASSSRQGGSTDTQYF

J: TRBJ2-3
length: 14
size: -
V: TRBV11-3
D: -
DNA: TGTGCCAGCAGCCCCGGCGGGTCTACAGATACGCAGTATTTT
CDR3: CASSPGGSTDTQYF

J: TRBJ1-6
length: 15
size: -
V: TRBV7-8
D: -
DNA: TGTGCCAGCAGCTTAAGGGCGGGGGTGGTTTCACCCCTCCACTTT
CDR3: CASSLRAGVVSPLHF

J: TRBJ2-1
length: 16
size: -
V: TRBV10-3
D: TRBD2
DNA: TGTGCCATCAGTGAGTCTTCCCCTAGCGGGTCCGGCGGGCAGTTCTTC
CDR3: CAISESSPSGSGGQFF